This T cell receptor beta chain was recovered during a study of OX40 agonist ivuxolimab in advanced cancers. For context, the study as a whole: The costimulatory receptor OX40 (CD134) was targeted by ivuxolimab, a fully human IgG2 agonistic monoclonal antibody. Intravenous ivuxolimab was administered to patients every 2 weeks at six dose levels: 0.01, 0.1, 0.3, 1.5, 3 and 10 mg/kg. Of the approximately 50 dose-escalation patients, hepatocellular carcinoma was present in around 19, melanoma in some 15, renal cell carcinoma in 9 and head and neck cancer in 9. The dose-escalation cohort was about 87% male with a mean age of approximately 60 years, ranging from roughly 23 to 79. Prior anti-PD-1, anti-PD-L1 or anti-CTLA-4 therapy was permitted, and checkpoint inhibitors had been received by roughly 42% of dose-escalation patients. Partial responses occurred in three dose-escalation patients: two with cutaneous melanoma and one with hepatocellular carcinoma. Peripheral TCRbeta sequencing aimed to test whether ivuxolimab altered TCR sequence diversity and caused clonal T-cell expansion. The paper describes the monotherapy dose-escalation part (N ≈ 51 patients) of the phase I trial of ivuxolimab. What the work shows at the level of the full study, not this receptor alone: Clonal expansion of both CD4+ and CD8+ blood T cells was observed from baseline to week 6 at doses 0.1 to 3.0 mg/kg. Partial responders in the 0.1-3.0 mg/kg groups had among the lowest normalized peripheral clonal expansion, especially among CD8+ T cells. Low levels of normalized T-cell clonal expansion were also seen in some patients who did not respond. Antigen specificity was not determined for the clonally expanded peripheral T cells. After ivuxolimab, expanded clones were on average more numerous among CD8+ T cells than among CD4+ T cells.

V ends up 3 bases short and J 7 bases short, with an unmatched junction base count of 8. The CDR1 and CDR2 encoded by the germline V gene are SGDLS and YYNGEE. The cysteine opens and the phenylalanine closes a CDR3 of 15 amino acids. Just CDR3 DNA is preserved here, 45 bases in frame from base 1. As concerns this clone: Its target antigen remains unknown. No clone much larger than this one lies a single base away; base qualities are absent.

Genomic DNA was extracted from sorted cells for sequencing of the TCRbeta CDR3 region. The immunoSEQ Assay was used to sequence the TCRbeta CDR3 regions. In its TCRdb copy, this immuneACCESS table keeps in-frame sequences only and misses some clones. Where compared with another copy, unresolved V genes explain less than half of these, and the others have no known cause. The sample includes about 60,000 clones, with about nine tenths observed a single time. The biggest ten clones account for 0.95% to 1.4% of the sample. Patients with a history of autoimmune disease or receiving systemic immunosuppression were excluded from the trial. In every dose cohort, peripheral blood was drawn for TCR sequencing at baseline, cycle 4 day 1, and cycle 7 day 1. Samples were obtained from an open-label, multicenter, first-in-human phase I dose-escalation trial of ivuxolimab. Adults with locally advanced or metastatic head and neck squamous cell, hepatocellular, melanoma or renal cell carcinoma were enrolled in the trial. Before TCR sequencing, CD4+ T cells and CD8+ T cells from peripheral blood were sorted into separate populations.

The material sequenced was CD4+ or CD8+ T cells sorted from blood, taken in a trial of the OX40 agonist ivuxolimab. The receptor was derived from an adult with an advanced solid tumor such as melanoma, head and neck, liver or kidney cancer. The chain was built from TRBV9 and TRBJ2-1, with 9 bases aligning to TRBD2. CDR3 protein: CASSEGSGRGNEQFF. The DNA is as follows: TGTGCCAGCAGCGAAGGTAGCGGGAGAGGGAATGAGCAGTTCTTC.